One and the same sample provided the 16 T cell receptor beta chains below, sequenced in a study of T cells after yellow fever vaccination. One entry per CDR3 protein results from TCRdb running MiXCR on the 5' RACE reads. The table includes over 150,000 distinct CDR3 sequences, roughly 6.2% detected once. The sample in question was CD4+ T cells sorted from PBMCs, obtained on the day of the first yellow fever vaccination. Every receptor here comes from a man aged 18 to 30 who received the YFV17D yellow fever vaccine.

The table lists this clonotype with many counts. CDR3 protein: CASSFSGTGTGSPLHF. CDR3 nucleotide sequence: TGTGCCAGCAGTTTTAGTGGGACAGGGACAGGGTCACCCCTCCACTTT. This chain connects TRBV12-3 or TRBV12-4 to TRBJ1-6, with TRBD1 matching 9 bases. With V trimmed by 3 bases and J by 10 bases, 10 bases remained unmatched. The CDR3 consists of 16 residues.

In this sample, this clonotype turned up many times. V is TRBV18 and J is TRBJ2-1; TRBD2 matches at 9 bases. The germline V gene encodes CDR1 KGHSH and CDR2 LQKENI. The CDR3 runs 16 residues. The V gene end was trimmed by 5 bases and the J gene end by 2 bases; junction bases not matched to a gene: 7. The CDR3 nucleotides read TGTGCCAGCTCAACGCCGGGACTAGCCCCCTACAATGAGCAGTTCTTC. Translated: CASSTPGLAPYNEQFF.

This clonotype was counted ten times or more. The rearrangement uses TRBV5-1 and TRBJ1-2; no reliable D call. The CDR3 totals 14 residues. Germline CDR1 reads SGHRS; CDR2 reads YFSETQ. The V and J ends lost 0 bases and 8 bases respectively, with 14 bases between them. CDR3 sequence reads: CASSLAAGSGGYTF. In DNA, the CDR3 is TGCGCCAGCAGCTTGGCCGCGGGGTCCGGGGGCTACACCTTC.

This rearrangement joins TRBV5-1 to TRBJ1-2; tentatively, D is TRBD1 (6 bases). The CDR3 totals 13 residues. The V end lost 0 bases, the J end lost 4 bases, and 7 bases lay between the germline ends. Germline V gene lookup returns CDR1 SGHRS and CDR2 YFSETQ. CDR3 amino acids: CASSLVQGYGYTF. In DNA, the CDR3 is TGCGCCAGCAGCTTGGTACAGGGCTATGGCTACACCTTC.

The V call is TRBV12-5, the J call TRBJ2-1, with TRBD1 matching over 8 bases. After removal of 0 bases from V and 6 bases from J, the junction contained 4 bases not matched to a gene. The CDR3 is made up of 15 amino acids. Per the germline V gene, CDR1 is LGHNT and CDR2 is FRNRAP. The CDR3 coding sequence is TGTGCTAGTGGTTTGGTACAGGGGGTCGGCAATGAGCAGTTCTTC. Its translation is CASGLVQGVGNEQFF.

This clonotype was observed once. A much more abundant neighbour one base away suggests this may be a read error. This chain connects TRBV7-9 to TRBJ1-1, with D possibly matching TRBD1 (6 bases). Germline loops: CDR1 SEHNR, CDR2 FQNEAQ (reference sequence). The CDR3 sequence is 13 residues long. This CDR3 reads CASSLAGDTDAFF. In DNA form, the CDR3 reads TGTGCCAGCAGCTTAGCAGGGGACACTGATGCTTTCTTT.

This sequence joins TRBV5-1 and TRBJ2-1; 8 bases map to TRBD2. Trimming at V came to 2 bases and at J to 0 bases, leaving 10 bases not matched to a gene. Germline V lookup: CDR1 SGHRS, CDR2 YFSETQ. This CDR3 has 18 residues. This CDR3 is CASSFLGGGLSSYNEQFF. In DNA form, the CDR3 reads TGCGCCAGCAGCTTTTTGGGCGGGGGGTTGAGCTCCTACAATGAGCAGTTCTTC.

V gene TRBV12-3 or TRBV12-4 combines with J gene TRBJ1-6, with TRBD1 matching 9 bases. After removal of 4 bases from V and 7 bases from J, the junction contained 2 bases not matched to a gene. CDR3 length equals 14 residues. DNA of the CDR3: TGTGCCAGCAGTTCCGGGACAGGGAATTCACCCCTCCACTTT. This gives the protein CASSSGTGNSPLHF.

This clonotype was seen at least ten times. The chain recombines TRBV4-1 with TRBJ2-5, with D possibly matching TRBD2 (5 bases). This CDR3 has 13 residues. The V gene lost 5 bases and the J gene lost 5 bases, with 12 bases spanning the gap. Germline V CDR1 and CDR2: MGHRA, YSYEKL. The CDR3 sequence: CASSRGLGETQYF. The CDR3, as DNA: TGCGCCAGCAGCAGAGGACTGGGGGAGACCCAGTACTTC.

The sample holds many counts of this clonotype. The chain joins TRBV28 to TRBJ2-2, with D possibly TRBD2 on 6 matching bases. The CDR3 spans 14 residues. Germline CDR1 reads MDHEN; CDR2 reads SYDVKM. Trimming pared 8 bases from V and 6 bases from J, leaving 16 bases between. CDR3: CASRGSVSPGELFF. CDR3 DNA: TGTGCCAGCCGGGGGTCAGTTAGCCCCGGGGAGCTGTTTTTT.

There are many counts of this clonotype. J is TRBJ2-3 and V is TRBV29-1; TRBD2 agrees at 10 bases. This CDR3 contains 14 residues. The V segment lost 7 bases and the J segment 0 bases; nucleotides outside the gene matches: 4. Germline assignment: CDR1 SQVTM and CDR2 ANQGSEA. The CDR3 is CSGLAGGSTDTQYF. For the CDR3, the DNA is TGCAGCGGATTAGCGGGGGGCAGCACAGATACGCAGTATTTT.

This clonotype was observed many times. V and J are TRBV15 and TRBJ2-3, with D possibly matching TRBD2 (6 bases). The germline CDR1 and CDR2 sequences are LNHNV and YYDKDF (reference sequence). The CDR3 has 17 amino acids. Trimming took 4 bases from V and 2 from J, leaving 19 bases between them. The CDR3 reads CATSTSRQRGSTDTQYF. DNA of the CDR3: TGTGCCACCAGCACTTCACGTCAACGGGGGTCCACAGATACGCAGTATTTT. Drawing the rest from reference TRBV15 and TRBJ2-3, the complete variable domain is DAMVIQNPRYQVTQFGKPVTLSCSQTLNHNVMYWYQQKSSQAPKLLFHYYDKDFNNEADTPDNFQSRRPNTSFCFLDIRSPGLGDTAMYLCATSTSRQRGSTDTQYFGPGTRLTVL.

This clonotype showed up many times. V is TRBV7-7 and J is TRBJ2-2; D ambiguous. Between the trimmed V and J ends, which lost 5 bases and 1 base, there was a span of 5 bases. CDR1 and CDR2 from the germline V gene are SSHAT and FNYEAQ (reference sequence). The CDR3 contains 13 residues. CDR3 nucleotides: TGTGCCAGCAGCCCGAGGAACACCGGGGAGCTGTTTTTT. Its translation is CASSPRNTGELFF.

This clonotype was observed at least ten times. Mismatch with germline at one junction end may stem from a read error. V is TRBV12-3 or TRBV12-4 and J is TRBJ1-5; D ambiguous. This CDR3 is 13 amino acids long. CDR3 sequence: CASTLNSNQPQHF. CDR3 DNA sequence: TGTGCCAGCACTTTAAATAGCAATCAGCCCCAGCATTTT.

This clonotype was observed at least ten times. This chain uses TRBV20-1 with TRBJ1-5, with D perhaps TRBD1 (6 bases). Germline V lookup: CDR1 DFQATT, CDR2 SNEGSKA (reference sequence). The V end lost 4 bases, the J end lost 7 bases, and 17 bases lay between the germline ends. This CDR3 contains 14 residues. The CDR3 region is CSAKRPQGRQPQHF. In DNA, the CDR3 is TGCAGTGCTAAACGCCCACAGGGCCGGCAGCCCCAGCATTTT.

Many counts were recorded for this clonotype. The chain recombines TRBV12-3 or TRBV12-4 with TRBJ1-6; no reliable D call. V lost 4 bases and J 3 bases, leaving 7 bases between the germline ends. There are 14 residues in the CDR3. CDR3 coding DNA: TGTGCCAGCAGTTGGGATCACTATAATTCACCCCTCCACTTT. This sequence encodes CASSWDHYNSPLHF.